The clone carrying this TCR beta chain was seen a handful of times. The antigen is not known. The data stem from a study of cytotoxic CD8 clonotypes in ibrutinib-treated CLL. Clones were sequenced by immunoSEQ multiplex PCR, and TCRdb holds only the in-frame ones, with some missing. The table lists roughly 220,000 clones, over 65% of them singletons, with approximately 6% in the top ten. Study outcomes and limitations: Contraction or stability on treatment characterized the public clonotypes, which were uncommon.

Sequencing used PBMCs, obtained after 12 months of ibrutinib treatment. This clonotype was obtained from a human donor with chronic lymphocytic leukemia.

CDR3 protein: CASSQEGSSGSRADTQYF. The CDR3 region has the DNA TGCGCCAGCAGCCAAGAGGGTTCTAGCGGGAGTCGGGCAGATACGCAGTATTTT. The chain combines TRBV4-1 with TRBJ2-3, with 10 positions matching TRBD2. The germline V gene has CDR1 MGHRA and CDR2 YSYEKL. The V gene end was trimmed by 0 bases and the J gene end by 4 bases; junction bases not matched to a gene: 10. The CDR3 loop spans 18 amino acids.